The T cell receptor beta chain described here comes from a study of OX40 agonist ivuxolimab in advanced cancers. Looking at the study overall: Eligibility rules accepted prior anti-PD-1, anti-PD-L1 or anti-CTLA-4 therapy, and 30% to 40% had some. Two cutaneous melanoma patients and one hepatocellular carcinoma patient, three in all, had partial responses.

At cycle 4 day 1, cycle 7 day 1, and baseline, blood was sampled. CDR1 is MNHNS, CDR2 SASEGT, per germline. Trimming cost V 6 bases and J 3 bases, with 6 bases left between them. There are 11 residues in the CDR3. TCRdb keeps only in-frame clones here, not all; method: immunoSEQ multiplex PCR. The sample lists about 17,000 clones; over 65% were seen once. Broader study findings: At doses 0.1 to 3.0 mg/kg, CD4+ and CD8+ clones expanded.

Concerning this clone itself: Its target is not known.

The chain joins TRBV6-1 to TRBJ2-7; D is undetermined. This TCR was recovered from an adult with an advanced solid tumor such as melanoma, head and neck, liver or kidney cancer. The source was CD4+ or CD8+ T cells sorted from blood, collected in a trial of the OX40 agonist ivuxolimab. The CDR3 loop reads CASSLLYEQYF. CDR3 coding DNA: TGTGCCAGCAGCCTCCTCTACGAGCAGTACTTC.